The clone carrying this T cell receptor beta chain was found a few times. Its antigen is not known. The authors reverse transcribed all of the isolated RNA, so sequencing captured expressed TCRB transcripts. Assay: immunoSEQ multiplex PCR; the TCRdb copy retains only in-frame clones and omits some. The sample lists 150,000 to 200,000 clones, about an eighth occurring once. This entry comes from a study of beta chain features in type 1 diabetes. Study results and limitations: All four CD4+ subsets from Type 1 diabetes patients carried moderately but significantly shorter TCRB CDR3s.

Purities over 98% were achieved in all sorted populations. V was trimmed by 7 bases and J by 3 bases, leaving 16 bases between them. Germline CDR1 reads MDHEN; CDR2 reads SYDVKM. This CDR3 is 14 amino acids long. Sequences were obtained from central memory CD4+ T cells from blood. The chain combines TRBV28 with TRBJ2-7, with a possible D match to TRBD1 (6 bases). The TCR originated in a woman aged 18-29 years in good health. The CDR3 loop is CASTDGVDSYEQYF. The CDR3 DNA sequence: TGTGCCAGCACCGACGGGGTGGACAGCTACGAGCAGTACTTC.